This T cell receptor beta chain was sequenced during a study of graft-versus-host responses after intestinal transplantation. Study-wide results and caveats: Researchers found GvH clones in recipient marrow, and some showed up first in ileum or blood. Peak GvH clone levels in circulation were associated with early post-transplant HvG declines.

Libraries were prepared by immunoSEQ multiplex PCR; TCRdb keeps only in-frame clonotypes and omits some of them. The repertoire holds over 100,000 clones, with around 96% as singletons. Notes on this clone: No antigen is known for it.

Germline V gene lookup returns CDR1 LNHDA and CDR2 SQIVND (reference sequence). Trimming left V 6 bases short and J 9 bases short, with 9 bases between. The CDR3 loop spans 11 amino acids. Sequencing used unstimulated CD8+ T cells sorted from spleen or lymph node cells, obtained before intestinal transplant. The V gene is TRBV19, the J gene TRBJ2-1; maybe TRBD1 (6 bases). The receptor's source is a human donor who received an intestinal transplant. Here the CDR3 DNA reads TGTGCCAGTAGACAGGGCGGTGAGCAGTTCTTC. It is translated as CASRQGGEQFF.